The entry below gives a single TCR beta chain sequence along with its context. TCRdb's copy holds only in-frame clones and misses some; the assay was immunoSEQ multiplex PCR. This table holds roughly 82,000 clones, 90% found once. This record comes from a study of blood T cell repertoires in COVID-19. This CDR3 region has 17 residues. Germline V gives CDR1 LNHDA, CDR2 SQIVND (reference sequence). The V and J ends lost 3 bases and 10 bases, in that order; junction bases with no gene match: 12. The receptor's source is a woman aged 50 to 60 in a cohort sampled during active COVID-19. The chain couples TRBV19 to TRBJ1-6, with 10 bases lining up with TRBD1. Sequencing was done on a sample of peripheral blood. The CDR3 loop is CASSINRDRGSESPLHF. In DNA form, the CDR3 reads TGTGCCAGTAGTATCAACCGGGACAGGGGATCGGAGTCACCCCTCCACTTT.